The entry below gives a single TCR beta chain sequence along with its context. Its specificity is unknown. TCRdb used MiXCR to reprocess the reads, holding one entry per CDR3 protein. The sample includes over 250,000 distinct CDR3 sequences, 22% of them seen just once. The data belong to a study of T cell repertoires in cytomegalovirus infection. The wider study: TCR beta signatures that were public indicated CMV infection and matching HLA type.

The CDR3 totals 14 residues. Germline values: CDR1 DFQATT, CDR2 SNEGSKA (reference sequence). The ends were cut back, 7 bases at V and 4 bases at J, with 18 bases in the middle. The source was cultured PBMCs, collected from culture after CMV antigen stimulation. V and J are TRBV20-1 and TRBJ2-3; perhaps TRBD2 as D (5 bases). This clonotype was obtained from a human donor in good health (CMV status not recorded). Some clones in this sample may be carry-over from other donors' samples. For the CDR3, the DNA is TGCAGTGTTCCGAAACGCGGAGGTCCAGATACGCAGTATTTT. Its translation is CSVPKRGGPDTQYF.